Each of the 21 T cell receptor beta chains below was sequenced from the same sample in a study of T cell changes during pregnancy in multiple sclerosis. Sequencing was performed with immunoSEQ multiplex PCR; in TCRdb, only in-frame clones are kept and a portion is missing. The sample has 84,000 or so clones, around 94% seen once. The sequencing used peripheral blood, collected in the third trimester of pregnancy. The receptors come from a female donor with multiple sclerosis, enrolled in a pregnancy study.

The chain has TRBV19 and TRBJ1-4, with D perhaps matching TRBD1 (5 bases). CDR3 length: 15 amino acids. Germline V gives CDR1 LNHDA, CDR2 SQIVND (reference sequence). Trimming removed 3 bases from V and 8 bases from J, with 16 bases in between. Written as DNA, the CDR3 is TGTGCCAGTAGTATTTCCGACACAGGCAGAGAAAAACTGTTTTTT. This encodes CASSISDTGREKLFF.

The chain links TRBV29-1 to TRBJ1-4, with a possible D match to TRBD1 (6 bases). This CDR3 comprises 14 residues. Trimming took 5 bases from V and 5 from J, leaving 15 bases between them. CDR1 is SQVTM and CDR2 is ANQGSEA in the germline V gene. The CDR3 is CSVREQGRNEKLFF. As DNA, the CDR3 is TGCAGCGTTCGGGAACAGGGCCGAAATGAAAAACTGTTTTTT. Together with reference TRBV29-1 and TRBJ1-4, the CDR3 gives the full variable domain: SAVISQKPSRDICQRGTSLTIQCQVDSQVTMMFWYRQQPGQSLTLIATANQGSEATYESGFVIDKFPISRPNLTFSTLTVSNMSPEDSSIYLCSVREQGRNEKLFFGSGTQLSVL.

This clone was observed a single time. The chain employs TRBV11-2 and TRBJ1-4, with 8 bases lining up with TRBD1. Looked up from germline, CDR1 is SGHAT and CDR2 is FQNNGV. The CDR3 sequence is 14 residues long. Trimming removed 4 bases from V and 11 bases from J; junction bases left unmatched: 9. The CDR3 sequence: CASSSPKNRGKLFF. Written as DNA, the CDR3 is TGTGCCAGCAGCTCTCCTAAGAACAGGGGGAAACTGTTTTTT.

This chain joins TRBV7-9 and TRBJ1-3; weak D call: TRBD1 (6 bases). Trimming stripped 0 bases from V and 1 base from J, with 16 bases between. The CDR3 is made up of 18 amino acids. Germline V gene lookup returns CDR1 SEHNR and CDR2 FQNEAQ (reference sequence). CDR3 DNA sequence: TGTGCCAGCAGCTTAGCGGCCACCAGAGACAGGTCTGGAAACACCATATATTTT. It specifies CASSLAATRDRSGNTIYF.

The genes are TRBV7-9 and TRBJ1-1; no firm D call. Germline V CDR1 and CDR2: SEHNR, FQNEAQ (reference sequence). This CDR3 is built from 12 residues. V lost 5 bases to trimming and J lost 4 bases, with 8 bases between them. CDR3 DNA sequence: TGTGCCAGCAGCCCGCAGATCACTGAAGCTTTCTTT. As protein: CASSPQITEAFF.

The chain couples TRBV4-3 to TRBJ2-1, with 7 positions matching TRBD2. Germline-derived CDR1 and CDR2 are LGHNA and YSLEER. Trimming took 1 base from V and 8 from J; bases not matched to a gene: 8. CDR3 length equals 15 residues. The CDR3 loop is CASSQAASGSYEQFF. The CDR3 DNA follows: TGCGCCAGCAGCCAAGCTGCTAGCGGATCCTATGAGCAGTTCTTC.

The rearrangement joins TRBV2 to TRBJ2-5; D is unresolved. V shed 8 bases and J shed 0 bases, with 4 bases lying between them. CDR3 length equals 11 residues. The germline V gene encodes CDR1 SNHLY and CDR2 FYNNEI. CDR3 in DNA: TGTGCCAGCCCGTACCAAGAGACCCAGTACTTC. Translating it yields CASPYQETQYF.

A single count supports this clone. The chain has TRBV6-5 and TRBJ2-1, with unresolved D. V gave up 6 bases and J gave up 7 bases, with 7 bases separating them. Germline loops: CDR1 MNHEY, CDR2 SVGAGI. There are 11 residues in the CDR3. The chain's CDR3 is CASSYQNEQFF. The CDR3 DNA sequence: TGTGCCAGCAGCTACCAGAATGAGCAGTTCTTC.

The chain couples TRBV7-2 to TRBJ2-7; D possibly corresponds to TRBD2 (5 bases). Trimming took off 5 bases at V and 9 bases at J, with 11 bases between the two ends. CDR3 length: 11 residues. Per the germline V gene, CDR1 is SGHTA and CDR2 is FQGNSA. Here the CDR3 reads CASSPGVGQYF. DNA for the CDR3: TGTGCCAGCAGCCCCGGGGTCGGGCAGTACTTC.

The J gene is TRBJ2-7, the V gene TRBV19; D is perhaps TRBD1 (5 bases). V was trimmed by 4 bases and J by 1 base, leaving 8 bases between them. This CDR3 is built from 13 residues. Germline CDR1 LNHDA, CDR2 SQIVND (reference sequence). Here the CDR3 reads CASSNQGSYEQYF. In nucleotides, the CDR3 is TGTGCCAGTAGTAACCAGGGATCCTACGAGCAGTACTTC. The full variable domain, completed using reference TRBV19 and TRBJ2-7, is DGGITQSPKYLFRKEGQNVTLSCEQNLNHDAMYWYRQDPGQGLRLIYYSQIVNDFQKGDIAEGYSVSREKKESFPLTVTSAQKNPTAFYLCASSNQGSYEQYFGPGTRLTVT.

V and J are TRBV6-1 and TRBJ1-2, with TRBD1 as a possible D gene (6 bases). Trimming shortened V by 2 bases and J by 6 bases, and 13 bases separated the two germline ends. The CDR3 length is 14 residues. CDR1 and CDR2 from the germline V gene are MNHNS and SASEGT. The CDR3 nucleotides read TGTGCCAGCAGTGAAAGGGGGGGCTCTAATGGCTACACCTTC. Encoded protein: CASSERGGSNGYTF.

The genes are TRBV7-6 and TRBJ2-4; 13 bases map to TRBD2. V gave up 5 bases and J gave up 11 bases; unmatched junction bases: 9. The germline V gene encodes CDR1 SGHVS and CDR2 FNYEAQ. This CDR3 is 15 amino acids long. This chain's CDR3 is CASSRTTSGGGVQYF. The CDR3 nucleotides are TGTGCCAGCAGCCGTACAACTAGCGGGGGGGGCGTTCAGTACTTC.

The chain couples TRBV29-1 to TRBJ1-5; D might be TRBD1 (6 bases). Germline V gives CDR1 SQVTM, CDR2 ANQGSEA. The CDR3 is made up of 14 amino acids. V was trimmed by 3 bases and J by 7 bases, leaving 16 bases between them. The chain's CDR3 is CSVETGPAGQPQHF. The CDR3 DNA reads TGCAGCGTTGAGACAGGTCCAGCGGGACAGCCCCAGCATTTT.

The V gene is TRBV4-3, the J gene TRBJ2-3, with D maybe TRBD1 (6 bases). The V end was cut by 0 bases, the J end by 6 bases, with 19 bases between. The CDR3 is 17 residues long. CDR1 and CDR2 (germline): LGHNA, YSLEER. The CDR3 loop is CASSQERTGHPTDTQYF. In DNA form, the CDR3 reads TGCGCCAGCAGCCAAGAAAGGACGGGACACCCCACGGATACGCAGTATTTT.

The count of this clone is one. The rearrangement joins TRBV6-1 to TRBJ2-1; TRBD1 is a possible D gene (6 bases). The CDR3 is 11 residues long. The V gene's germline CDR1 is MNHNS and CDR2 SASEGT. V lost 6 bases and J 9 bases, leaving 9 bases between the germline ends. In DNA, the CDR3 is TGTGCCAGCAGGGTAGGGGGTGAGCAGTTCTTC. Its protein is CASRVGGEQFF.

The rearrangement uses TRBV7-9 and TRBJ1-2; no firm D call. Trimming shortened V by 0 bases and J by 8 bases, and 16 bases separated the two germline ends. The CDR3 extends over 15 amino acids. The germline V gene has CDR1 SEHNR and CDR2 FQNEAQ (reference sequence). CDR3 in DNA: TGTGCCAGCAGCTTAGCCGGTCAATTTTCCGGGGGCTACACCTTC. This gives the protein CASSLAGQFSGGYTF.

This clone was counted a single time. The J gene is TRBJ2-3, the V gene TRBV28; TRBD1 might be the D (6 bases). Trimming stripped 5 bases from V and 3 bases from J, with 18 bases between. This CDR3 is 16 amino acids long. Germline CDR1 is MDHEN and CDR2 is SYDVKM. The CDR3 bases are TGTGCCAGCAGTCGCCTACAGGGTAGGGGTACAGATACGCAGTATTTT. Protein product: CASSRLQGRGTDTQYF. The variable domain in full, completed from reference TRBV28 and TRBJ2-3, reads DVKVTQSSRYLVKRTGEKVFLECVQDMDHENMFWYRQDPGLGLRLIYFSYDVKMKEKGDIPEGYSVSREKKERFSLILESASTNQTSMYLCASSRLQGRGTDTQYFGPGTRLTVL.

The chain employs TRBV30 and TRBJ1-4; no definite D call. The CDR3 has 16 amino acids. Trimming left V 3 bases short and J 8 bases short, with 22 bases between. The germline V gene encodes CDR1 GTSNPN and CDR2 SVGIG (reference sequence). The CDR3 reads CAWRIFTRREREKLFF. The CDR3 nucleotides read TGTGCCTGGAGAATTTTTACACGGCGCGAGAGGGAAAAACTGTTTTTT. The full variable domain, rest sourced from reference TRBV30 and TRBJ1-4, is SQTIHQWPATLVQPVGSPLSLECTVEGTSNPNLYWYRQAAGRGLQLLFYSVGIGQISSEVPQNLSASRPQDRQFILSSKKLLLSDSGFYLCAWRIFTRREREKLFFGSGTQLSVL.

This rearrangement joins TRBV28 to TRBJ2-1, with 14 bases lining up with TRBD2. The germline V gene has CDR1 MDHEN and CDR2 SYDVKM. The CDR3 is made up of 16 amino acids. The J segment lost 5 bases and the V segment lost 4 bases, leaving 4 bases of the junction unmatched. CDR3 DNA: TGTGCCAGCAGTTCAAGGACTAGCGGGAGGAACAATGAGCAGTTCTTC. Translated: CASSSRTSGRNNEQFF.

The genes are TRBV9 and TRBJ2-7; no clear D gene. Germline V lookup: CDR1 SGDLS, CDR2 YYNGEE. Trimming cost V 1 base and J 0 bases, with 8 bases left between them. The CDR3 totals 14 residues. The CDR3 DNA reads TGTGCCAGCAGCGTAACCGTCGGCTCCTACGAGCAGTACTTC. It codes for CASSVTVGSYEQYF.

The chain has TRBV6-5 and TRBJ2-7; TRBD1 might be the D (6 bases). Germline V gives CDR1 MNHEY, CDR2 SVGAGI. This CDR3 comprises 14 residues. V shed 5 bases and J shed 0 bases, with 11 bases lying between them. DNA for the CDR3: TGTGCCAGCAGTCCCCGGGACAACTCCTACGAGCAGTACTTC. As protein: CASSPRDNSYEQYF.